This T cell receptor beta chain came from a study of blood T cell repertoires in COVID-19. Germline CDR1 reads LNHNV; CDR2 reads YYDKDF (reference sequence). Trimming took 7 bases from V and 1 from J; bases not matched to a gene: 2. This CDR3 has 14 amino acids. The method was immunoSEQ multiplex PCR; TCRdb's version includes in-frame clones alone and lacks a portion of them. The data contain 100,000 to 150,000 clones, 85% of them seen just once; the ten biggest clones take up around 6.3%. Sequencing was done on a sample of peripheral blood. The rearrangement uses TRBV15 and TRBJ1-5; 9 nucleotides line up with TRBD1. The clonotype was recovered from a man older than 75 with active or convalescent COVID-19. The DNA of the CDR3 is TGTGCCACCATAGACAGGGGGAGCAATCAGCCCCAGCATTTT. Translating gives CATIDRGSNQPQHF.